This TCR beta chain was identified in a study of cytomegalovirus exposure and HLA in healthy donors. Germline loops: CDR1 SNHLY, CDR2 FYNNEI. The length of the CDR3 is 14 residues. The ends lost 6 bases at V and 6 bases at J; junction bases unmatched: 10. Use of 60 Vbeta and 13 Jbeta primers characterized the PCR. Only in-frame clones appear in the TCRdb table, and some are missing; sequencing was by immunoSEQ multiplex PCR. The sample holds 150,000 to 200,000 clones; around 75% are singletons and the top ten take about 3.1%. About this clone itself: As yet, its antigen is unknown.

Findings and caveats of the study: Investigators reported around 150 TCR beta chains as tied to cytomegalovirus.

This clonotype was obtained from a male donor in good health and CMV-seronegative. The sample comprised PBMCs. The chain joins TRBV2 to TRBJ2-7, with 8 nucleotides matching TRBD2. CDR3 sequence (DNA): TGTGCCAGCAGGTCCCGGGAGGGCCCCCTCGAGCAGTACTTC. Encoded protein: CASRSREGPLEQYF.